This note documents a single T cell receptor beta chain sequence. As yet, its antigen is unknown. This record belongs to a study of T cell responses to AZD1222 COVID-19 vaccine. Whole-study context: Second-dose groups at about 4 or about 12 weeks were pooled.

TCRdb's table, derived via immunoSEQ multiplex PCR, lists solely in-frame clones and lacks some. The top ten hold roughly 0.49% of the sample, which has about 180,000 clones, 88% seen once. Germline trimming cut 4 bases from V and 7 bases from J; bases unmatched to any gene: 3. From germline, CDR1 is SEHNR and CDR2 FQNEAQ (reference sequence). The CDR3 is 13 residues long. Study-level findings and limits: Recipients of two AZD1222 doses showed rising Spike-specific TCR breadth and depth. Mapped onto spike, vaccine-associated CD4 TCRs spanned it and were dominant at 160-218 and 743-854. No day 14 peak samples; only post-peak repertoires were characterized.

The receptor comes from an adult in good health. V usage is TRBV7-9 and J usage is TRBJ1-4; 7 bases fit TRBD1. This material consisted of peripheral blood, taken on day 0 of AZD1222 vaccination. Here the CDR3 reads CASSYGQVEKLFF. The CDR3 DNA is TGTGCCAGCAGCTACGGACAGGTTGAAAAACTGTTTTTT.